The clone carrying this TCR beta chain occurred once. TCRdb keeps only in-frame clones here, not all; method: immunoSEQ multiplex PCR. Of about 40,000 clones listed, 88% are singletons. The CDR3 spans 13 residues. Germline-derived CDR1 and CDR2 are MDHEN and SYDVKM. Deletions cut 6 bases from V and 6 bases from J, with 9 bases between. The data were taken from a study of T cell changes during pregnancy in multiple sclerosis. Material: peripheral blood, obtained in the first trimester of pregnancy. This receptor was obtained from a female donor in good health, enrolled as a control in a pregnancy study. The rearrangement links TRBV28 to TRBJ1-6; perhaps TRBD1 as D (6 bases). The CDR3 reads CASRIRGNSPLHF. DNA for the CDR3: TGTGCCAGCAGGATCAGGGGTAATTCACCCCTCCACTTT.